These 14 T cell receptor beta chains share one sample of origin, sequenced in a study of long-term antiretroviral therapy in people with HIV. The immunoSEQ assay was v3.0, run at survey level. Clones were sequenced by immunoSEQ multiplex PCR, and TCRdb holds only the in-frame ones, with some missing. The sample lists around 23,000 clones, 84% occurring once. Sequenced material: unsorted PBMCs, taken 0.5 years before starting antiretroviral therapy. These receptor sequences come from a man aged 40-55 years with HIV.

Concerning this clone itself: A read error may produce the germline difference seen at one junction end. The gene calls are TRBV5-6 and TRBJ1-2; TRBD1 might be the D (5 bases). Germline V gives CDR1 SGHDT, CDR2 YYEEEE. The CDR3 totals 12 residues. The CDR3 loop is CASTLGLDGYTF. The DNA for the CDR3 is TGTGCCAGCACCTTGGGGCTCGATGGCTACACCTTC.

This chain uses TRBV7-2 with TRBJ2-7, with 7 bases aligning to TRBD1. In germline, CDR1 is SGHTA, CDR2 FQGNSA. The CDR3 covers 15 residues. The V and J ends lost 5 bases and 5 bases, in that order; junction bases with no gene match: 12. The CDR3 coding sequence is TGTGCCAGCAGCGGCAGACAGGGAACGGGGAACGAGCAGTACTTC. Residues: CASSGRQGTGNEQYF.

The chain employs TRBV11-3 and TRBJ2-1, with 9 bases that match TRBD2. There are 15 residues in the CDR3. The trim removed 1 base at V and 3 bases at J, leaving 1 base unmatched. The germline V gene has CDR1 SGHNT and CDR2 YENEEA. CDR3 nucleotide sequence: TGTGCCAGCAGCTTAGTAGCGGGGGTCTACAATGAGCAGTTCTTC. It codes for CASSLVAGVYNEQFF.

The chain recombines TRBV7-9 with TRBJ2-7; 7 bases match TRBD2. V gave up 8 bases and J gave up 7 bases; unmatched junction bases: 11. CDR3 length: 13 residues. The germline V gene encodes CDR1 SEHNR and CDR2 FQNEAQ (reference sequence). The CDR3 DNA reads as TGTGCCAGCTGGGGGGGGACCCCCAGAGAGCAGTACTTC. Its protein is CASWGGTPREQYF.

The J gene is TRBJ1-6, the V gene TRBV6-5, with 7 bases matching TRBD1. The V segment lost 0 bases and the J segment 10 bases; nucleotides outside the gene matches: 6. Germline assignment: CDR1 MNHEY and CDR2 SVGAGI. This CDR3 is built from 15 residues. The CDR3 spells CASSYSRQGRSPLHF. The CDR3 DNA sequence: TGTGCCAGCAGTTACTCAAGACAGGGTCGGTCACCCCTCCACTTT.

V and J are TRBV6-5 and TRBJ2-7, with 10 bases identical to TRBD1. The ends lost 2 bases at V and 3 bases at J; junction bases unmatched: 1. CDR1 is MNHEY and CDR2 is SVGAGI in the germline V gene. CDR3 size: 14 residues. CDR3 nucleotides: TGTGCCAGCAGTTACCGGGACAGGGGCTACGAGCAGTACTTC. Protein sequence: CASSYRDRGYEQYF.

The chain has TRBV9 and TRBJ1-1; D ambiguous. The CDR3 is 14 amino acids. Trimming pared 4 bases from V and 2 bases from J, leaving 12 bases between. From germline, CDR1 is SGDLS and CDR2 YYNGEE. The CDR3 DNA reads TGTGCCAGCAGCTTTAGGGCCTTAAACACTGAAGCTTTCTTT. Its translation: CASSFRALNTEAFF.

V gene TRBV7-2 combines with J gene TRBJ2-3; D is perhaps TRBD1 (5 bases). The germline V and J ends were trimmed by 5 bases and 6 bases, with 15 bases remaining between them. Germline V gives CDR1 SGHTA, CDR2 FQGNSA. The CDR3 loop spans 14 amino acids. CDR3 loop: CASSPLMGRDTQYF. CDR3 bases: TGTGCCAGCAGCCCCCTAATGGGGCGGGATACGCAGTATTTT.

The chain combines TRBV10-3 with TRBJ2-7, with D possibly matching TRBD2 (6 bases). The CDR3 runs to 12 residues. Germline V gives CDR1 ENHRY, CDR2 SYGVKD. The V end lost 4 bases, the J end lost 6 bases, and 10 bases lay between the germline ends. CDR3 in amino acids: CAISAPTSEQYF. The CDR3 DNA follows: TGTGCCATCAGTGCCCCGACTAGCGAGCAGTACTTC.

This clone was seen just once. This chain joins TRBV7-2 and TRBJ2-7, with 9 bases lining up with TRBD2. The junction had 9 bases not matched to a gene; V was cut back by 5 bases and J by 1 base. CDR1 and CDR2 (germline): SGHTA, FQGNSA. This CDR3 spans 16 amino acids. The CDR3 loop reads CASSPRRAGGSYEQYF. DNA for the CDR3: TGTGCCAGCAGCCCTAGGAGGGCGGGGGGGTCCTACGAGCAGTACTTC.

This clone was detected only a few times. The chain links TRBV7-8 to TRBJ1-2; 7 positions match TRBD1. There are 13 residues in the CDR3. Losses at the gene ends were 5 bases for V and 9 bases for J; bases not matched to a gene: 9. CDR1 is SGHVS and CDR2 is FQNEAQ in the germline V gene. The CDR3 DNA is TGTGCCAGCAGCCTAGACAGGGAACTAAGCTACACCTTC. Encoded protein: CASSLDRELSYTF.

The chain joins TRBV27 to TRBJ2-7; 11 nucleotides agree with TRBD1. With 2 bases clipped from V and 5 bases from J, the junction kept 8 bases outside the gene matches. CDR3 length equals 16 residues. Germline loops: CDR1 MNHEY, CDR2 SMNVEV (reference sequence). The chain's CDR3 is CASSLRGQGVGNEQYF. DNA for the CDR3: TGTGCCAGCAGTTTACGGGGACAGGGGGTGGGAAACGAGCAGTACTTC.

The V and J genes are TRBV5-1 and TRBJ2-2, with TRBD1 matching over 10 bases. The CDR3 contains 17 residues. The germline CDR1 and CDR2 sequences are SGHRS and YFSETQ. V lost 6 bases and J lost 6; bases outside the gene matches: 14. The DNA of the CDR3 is TGCGCCAGCACGGCCACCGGACAGGGGGAGTTGGCCGGGGAGCTGTTTTTT. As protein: CASTATGQGELAGELFF.

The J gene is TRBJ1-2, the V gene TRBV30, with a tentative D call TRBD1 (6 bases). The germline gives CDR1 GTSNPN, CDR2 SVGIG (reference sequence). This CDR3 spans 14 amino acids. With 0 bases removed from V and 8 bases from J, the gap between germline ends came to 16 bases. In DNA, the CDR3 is TGTGCCTGGAGTGTACGACAGGTCGGTTCAGGCTACACCTTC. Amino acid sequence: CAWSVRQVGSGYTF.